This T cell receptor beta chain stems from a study of T cells in Graves' hyperthyroidism and ophthalmopathy. In germline, CDR1 is SEHNR, CDR2 FQNEAQ (reference sequence). CDR3 length: 14 amino acids. The J segment lost 8 bases and the V segment lost 5 bases, leaving 9 bases of the junction unmatched. Researchers amplified the TCR beta CDR3 regions from RNA transcripts. RT-PCR in the first round (using the HTBI primer set) targeted the TCR CDR3. TCRdb reanalysed the multiplex PCR reads using MiXCR and keeps one entry per CDR3 protein. The data contain 800,000 or so distinct CDR3 sequences, around 38% of them singletons. This clonotype was found many times.

This clonotype was obtained from a man between 18 and 35 years old with Graves' hyperthyroidism. Sequenced sample: blood. This chain connects TRBV7-9 to TRBJ1-2; 9 bases fit TRBD1. The CDR3 DNA reads TGTGCCAGCAGCGCCACTGGACAGGGGAAAGGCTACACCTTC. This codes for CASSATGQGKGYTF.